This TCR beta chain was sequenced for a study of blood T cell repertoires in COVID-19. Sequenced by immunoSEQ multiplex PCR; TCRdb stores in-frame clones only, minus some. The profile shows about 200,000 clones, about 85% of them singletons. Sequenced input: peripheral blood. The clonotype comes from a man aged 55 to 70 with COVID-19, enrolled during active disease.

The DNA of the CDR3 is TGTGCCAGCAGTCTCGACAGCTATGGCTACACCTTC. Protein sequence: CASSLDSYGYTF. V usage is TRBV2 and J usage is TRBJ1-2; TRBD1 might be the D (5 bases). V was shortened by 5 bases and J by 4 bases, with 8 bases between the two germline ends. The CDR3 contains 12 residues. Germline assignment: CDR1 SNHLY and CDR2 FYNNEI.